The clone carrying this T cell receptor beta chain was recorded a few times. The data are from a study of blood T cell repertoires in COVID-19. Participant reports of clinical history set cohort assignment. The study counted Cohort 3 donors as recovered given two negative PCRs, clearance, or symptom resolution. Germline CDR1 is LNHDA and CDR2 is SQIVND (reference sequence). There are 16 residues in the CDR3. The V segment lost 3 bases and the J segment 0 bases; nucleotides outside the gene matches: 4. Original analysis: It was from reference gene primer amplification that nucleated cell counts were estimated. Sequenced by immunoSEQ multiplex PCR; TCRdb stores in-frame clones only, minus some. Clonal size and the V and J genes are those of that table, whereas D and trimming came from the DNA. The table records hundreds of thousands of clones, around 84% of them present only once.

The chain combines TRBV19 with TRBJ1-2; 10 nucleotides agree with TRBD1. Sequenced: PBMCs or T cells enriched from blood (not recorded which). The TCR sequence derives from a woman aged 45-65 years who had recovered from COVID-19. CDR3 bases: TGTGCCAGTAGTATTTCCGGACAGGGGGCTAACTATGGCTACACCTTC. This sequence encodes CASSISGQGANYGYTF.